Each of the 27 T cell receptor beta chains below was sequenced from the same sample in a study of molecular identifiers for immune sequencing clone quantification. TCRdb reprocessed the PCR reads via MiXCR and lists one record per CDR3 protein. The sample lists about 630,000 distinct CDR3 sequences; 25% were seen once. The specimen was naive CD8+ T cells from blood, with Jurkat cell RNA spiked in. Regarding subset: FACS-sorted CD8+CD4-CCR7+CD45RA+ naive T cells. The source is a human donor in good health. Some libraries in this study had Jurkat cell RNA spiked in.

This sequence joins TRBV4-3 and TRBJ1-2, with unresolved D. CDR1 LGHNA and CDR2 YSLEER come from the germline V gene. The CDR3 is made up of 16 amino acids. V lost 4 bases and J lost 2, with 17 bases in between. The CDR3 sequence: CASSLDRDAGNYGYTF. DNA for the CDR3: TGCGCCAGCAGCCTAGATAGAGACGCAGGAAACTATGGCTACACCTTC.

The table lists this clonotype with a few counts. One end of the junction fails to match germline, which may point to a read error. V is TRBV28 and J is TRBJ2-7; either TRBD1 or TRBD2 may fit D (6 bases each). The length of the CDR3 is 15 residues. The germline CDR1 and CDR2 sequences are MDHEN and SYDVKM. CDR3 residues: CASNLVGGGGNEQYF. The CDR3 coding sequence is TGTGCCAGCAATTTAGTGGGCGGAGGGGGGAACGAGCAGTACTTC. The full variable domain, in which reference TRBV28 and TRBJ2-7 provide the parts outside the CDR3, is DVKVTQSSRYLVKRTGEKVFLECVQDMDHENMFWYRQDPGLGLRLIYFSYDVKMKEKGDIPEGYSVSREKKERFSLILESASTNQTSMYLCASNLVGGGGNEQYFGPGTRLTVT.

This rearrangement joins TRBV27 to TRBJ2-5; D gene uncertain. V was clipped by 3 bases and J by 9 bases, with 14 bases between them. Germline V gives CDR1 MNHEY, CDR2 SMNVEV (reference sequence). This CDR3 contains 13 residues. The CDR3 loop reads CASSLVATEPQYF. CDR3 coding DNA: TGTGCCAGCAGTTTGGTGGCTACGGAGCCCCAGTACTTC.

In the case of this clonotype: A much larger clone is a single base away; this may be a read error. The rearrangement links TRBV2 to TRBJ1-4, with TRBD1 matching 8 bases. This CDR3 contains 16 residues. The germline CDR1 and CDR2 sequences are SNHLY and FYNNEI. J lost 2 bases, V lost 7 bases, and 9 bases had no gene match. The CDR3 region has the DNA TGTGCCAGCACGGATAGACGACAGGGGACTAATGAAAAACTGTTTTTT. This encodes CASTDRRQGTNEKLFF.

This clonotype was observed at least ten times. The chain has TRBV9 and TRBJ1-6, with no clear D. Germline lookup yields CDR1 SGDLS and CDR2 YYNGEE. The V end lost 3 bases, the J end lost 10 bases, and 17 bases lay between the germline ends. The CDR3 covers 15 residues. The CDR3 is CASSEGGAVNSPLHF. For the CDR3, the DNA is TGTGCCAGCAGCGAGGGAGGAGCGGTTAACTCACCCCTCCACTTT. The complete variable domain, with remaining parts taken from reference TRBV9 and TRBJ1-6, reads DSGVTQTPKHLITATGQRVTLRCSPRSGDLSVYWYQQSLDQGLQFLIQYYNGEERAKGNILERFSAQQFPDLHSELNLSSLELGDSALYFCASSEGGAVNSPLHFGNGTRLTVT.

About this clonotype: The junction departs from germline at one end; a sequencing error may be responsible. The chain recombines TRBV7-9 with TRBJ2-2; 8 bases are shared with TRBD1. CDR1 is SEHNR and CDR2 is FQNEAQ in the germline V gene (reference sequence). The CDR3 is 13 residues long. The CDR3 nucleotides read TGTGCCTGCAGCTCACAGGGGGCCGGGGAGCTGTTTTTT. It encodes CACSSQGAGELFF.

This clonotype was found once. One base away lies a much larger clone, so this may be a sequencing read error. The chain joins TRBV4-3 to TRBJ1-1; D call uncertain. The V gene's germline CDR1 is LGHNA and CDR2 YSLEER. The CDR3 runs 15 residues. V was trimmed by 4 bases and J by 1 base, leaving 13 bases between them. CDR3 region: CASSRDQSPNTEAFF. In nucleotides, the CDR3 is TGCGCCAGCAGCCGAGATCAGTCCCCGAACACTGAAGCTTTCTTT.

There are a few counts of this clonotype. This sequence joins TRBV7-3 and TRBJ2-3, with D unclear. V lost 8 bases and J lost 0, with 6 bases in between. Germline V CDR1 and CDR2: SGHTA, FQGTGA. The CDR3 spans 12 residues. CDR3 residues: CASGSSTDTQYF. The CDR3 bases are TGTGCCAGCGGCAGTAGCACAGATACGCAGTATTTT. The whole variable domain, filled in from reference TRBV7-3 and TRBJ2-3, reads GAGVSQTPSNKVTEKGKYVELRCDPISGHTALYWYRQSLGQGPEFLIYFQGTGAADDSGLPNDRFFAVRPEGSVSTLKIQRTERGDSAVYLCASGSSTDTQYFGPGTRLTVL.

The CDR3 DNA sequence: TGTGCCAGCATTTGGACCGGGACAGGGTTGGTTTTGGGACCGACCGGGGAGCTGTTTTTT. Its translation is CASIWTGTGLVLGPTGELFF. This sequence joins TRBV6-1 and TRBJ2-2; 9 positions match TRBD1. Unmatched junction bases numbered 23, after V lost 7 bases and J lost 5 bases. The CDR3 loop spans 20 amino acids. Germline-derived CDR1 and CDR2 are MNHNS and SASEGT.

The chain links TRBV4-1 to TRBJ2-7; 8 nucleotides match TRBD1. Germline V gives CDR1 MGHRA, CDR2 YSYEKL. The CDR3 is 14 amino acids. With 2 bases clipped from V and 6 bases from J, the junction kept 6 bases outside the gene matches. The CDR3 loop is CASSQRQGSAEQYF. CDR3 nucleotides: TGCGCCAGCAGCCAACGACAGGGGTCCGCCGAGCAGTACTTC.

As for this clonotype: Given a much more abundant clone one base away, this may be a read error. The chain is built from TRBV28 and TRBJ1-1; possibly TRBD1 for D (5 bases). CDR1 and CDR2 (germline): MDHEN, SYDVKM. CDR3 length: 12 residues. The CDR3 region has the DNA TGTGCCAGCGGTCTCCAGGGACCTGAAGCTCTCTTT. Its translation: CASGLQGPEALF.

The rearrangement joins TRBV27 to TRBJ2-7, with a tentative D call TRBD2 (7 bases). Trimming pared 3 bases from V and 3 bases from J, leaving 15 bases between. The CDR3 length is 15 residues. Germline V lookup: CDR1 MNHEY, CDR2 SMNVEV (reference sequence). CDR3 protein: CASSFERGGYYEQYF. The CDR3 region has the DNA TGTGCCAGCAGTTTTGAAAGGGGGGGGTACTACGAGCAGTACTTC.

This clonotype was seen ten or more times. The rearrangement uses TRBV20-1 and TRBJ2-7, with D possibly being TRBD1 (5 bases). Germline V gene sequence: CDR1 DFQATT, CDR2 SNEGSKA (reference sequence). Trimming removed 0 bases at V and 6 bases at J, with 15 bases between. The CDR3 contains 14 residues. The CDR3 DNA is TGCAGTGCTAGAGATCGAGCCAGGGAACTCGAGCAGTACTTC. Protein: CSARDRARELEQYF.

This clonotype appeared a single time. The V call is TRBV3-2, the J call TRBJ2-2; TRBD1 reflects the table's D call only, with no check against the DNA. TRBV3-2 corresponds to a pseudogene. The CDR3 runs to 16 residues. CDR3 coding DNA: TGTGCCAGCAGCCAACTCGGACTGGGGTTGACCGGGGAGCTGTTTTTT. Its protein is CASSQLGLGLTGELFF.

At least ten counts were recorded for this clonotype. The genes are TRBV3-1 and TRBJ1-4; unclear D gene. This CDR3 spans 17 amino acids. Germline-derived CDR1 and CDR2 are LGHDT and YNNKEL (reference sequence). Trimming left V 1 base short and J 8 bases short, with 20 bases between. CDR3 protein: CASSQGLKPGWKEKLFF. The CDR3 DNA reads as TGTGCCAGCAGCCAAGGGTTAAAACCCGGTTGGAAAGAAAAACTGTTTTTT.

This chain links TRBV6-5 with TRBJ1-5, with D perhaps matching TRBD1 (6 bases). The DNA end is more similar to TRBJ2-3, so the J call may be wrong. This CDR3 has 15 residues. Germline values: CDR1 MNHEY, CDR2 SVGAGI. The CDR3 region is CASSPTGRVNQPQYF. In DNA form, the CDR3 reads TGTGCCAGCAGCCCCACAGGGAGAGTTAATCAGCCCCAGTATTTT.

V usage is TRBV7-6 and J usage is TRBJ2-2, with unresolved D. CDR3 size: 15 residues. Trimming removed 5 bases from V and 0 bases from J, with 10 bases in between. The germline V gene has CDR1 SGHVS and CDR2 FNYEAQ. The CDR3 is CASSPTVPNTGELFF. In nucleotides, the CDR3 is TGTGCCAGCAGCCCGACCGTTCCGAACACCGGGGAGCTGTTTTTT.

This clonotype came up a few times. The chain is built from TRBV30 and TRBJ2-7; 7 positions match TRBD2. This CDR3 region has 13 residues. Germline CDR1 is GTSNPN and CDR2 is SVGIG (reference sequence). The V gene end was trimmed by 3 bases and the J gene end by 3 bases; junction bases not matched to a gene: 5. The CDR3 nucleotides read TGTGCCTGGAGGGGACTACCCGACTACGAGCAGTACTTC. Translation: CAWRGLPDYEQYF.

This clonotype was seen only a few times. The rearrangement uses TRBV13 and TRBJ1-1; a weak D match, TRBD1 (6 bases). The V end lost 1 base, the J end lost 2 bases, and 26 bases lay between the germline ends. Germline V gives CDR1 PRHDT, CDR2 FYEKMQ (reference sequence). This CDR3 region has 20 residues. The CDR3 here is CASSLAVAGGTLGSNTEAFF. The CDR3, as DNA: TGTGCCAGCAGCTTAGCAGTTGCCGGTGGGACACTAGGCAGTAACACTGAAGCTTTCTTT.

This clonotype was observed at least ten times. This chain links TRBV29-1 with TRBJ2-7; tentatively, D is TRBD2 (6 bases). V was pared by 2 bases and J by 1 base, with 15 bases between. This CDR3 has 15 amino acids. The germline V gene encodes CDR1 SQVTM and CDR2 ANQGSEA. The CDR3 DNA reads TGCAGCGTTGAAATCGCGGGGATAGGATCCTACGAGCAGTACTTC. This sequence encodes CSVEIAGIGSYEQYF.

This clonotype has ten or more counts. The J gene is TRBJ2-3, the V gene TRBV5-6; possibly TRBD2 for D (5 bases). Per germline, CDR1 SGHDT and CDR2 YYEEEE. V was clipped by 2 bases and J by 2 bases, with 12 bases between them. CDR3 length: 15 amino acids. The CDR3 region has the DNA TGTGCCAGCAGCTTTCTTGAGGGAATCACAGATACGCAGTATTTT. Protein product: CASSFLEGITDTQYF.

This clonotype has just a few counts. The CDR3 reads CAIFRGTTYEQYF. CDR3 nucleotide sequence: TGTGCCATCTTCCGGGGCACAACCTACGAGCAGTACTTC. The J gene is TRBJ2-7, the V gene TRBV6-1, with D perhaps TRBD1 or TRBD2 (5 bases each). This CDR3 contains 13 residues. Germline lookup yields CDR1 MNHNS and CDR2 SASEGT. V lost 10 bases to trimming and J lost 2 bases, with 15 bases between them.

In regard to this clonotype: This clone may be a read error of a much larger clone one base away. The J gene is TRBJ1-1, the V gene TRBV5-1, with D perhaps matching TRBD1 (5 bases). V shed 6 bases and J shed 3 bases, with 12 bases lying between them. Germline V gene lookup returns CDR1 SGHRS and CDR2 YFSETQ. This CDR3 contains 13 residues. As DNA, the CDR3 is TGCGCCAGCAAGGGGAACCAAGACACTGAAGCTTTCTTT. Encoded protein: CASKGNQDTEAFF.

To note about this clonotype: This may come from a read error, since a much larger clone is one base off. This chain uses TRBV7-6 with TRBJ1-4; no reliable D call. The germline V gene encodes CDR1 SGHVS and CDR2 FNYEAQ. This CDR3 spans 15 amino acids. The chain's CDR3 is CAASGQNATNGKLFF. The CDR3 DNA sequence: TGTGCCGCTAGCGGGCAGAACGCAACTAATGGAAAACTGTTTTTT.

This clonotype was counted between two and nine times. The J gene is TRBJ2-5, the V gene TRBV27; D is uncertain. V lost 5 bases to trimming and J lost 5 bases, with 9 bases between them. This CDR3 region has 12 residues. Per the germline V gene, CDR1 is MNHEY and CDR2 is SMNVEV (reference sequence). The CDR3 DNA reads as TGTGCCAGCAGTGGCCCCACGGAGACCCAGTACTTC. Its translation: CASSGPTETQYF.

This clonotype was seen ten or more times. This sequence joins TRBV6-1 and TRBJ2-3; 9 bases map to TRBD2. The germline gives CDR1 MNHNS, CDR2 SASEGT. The trim removed 2 bases at V and 1 base at J, leaving 7 bases unmatched. This CDR3 has 17 amino acids. Written as DNA, the CDR3 is TGTGCCAGCAGTGAAATTGGGGAGCGGGGGGGCACAGATACGCAGTATTTT. It translates to CASSEIGERGGTDTQYF.

Of note for this clonotype: Being one base from a much bigger clone, this may be a read error. The chain has TRBV7-9 and TRBJ2-7; 8 bases line up with TRBD2. Germline-derived CDR1 and CDR2 are SEHNR and FQNEAQ (reference sequence). The CDR3 has 16 residues. The V segment lost 5 bases and the J segment 0 bases; nucleotides outside the gene matches: 9. CDR3 amino acids: CASSPESGSRSYEQYF. The CDR3 nucleotides are TGTGCCAGCAGCCCGGAGAGCGGGAGCCGCTCCTACGAGCAGTACTTC.